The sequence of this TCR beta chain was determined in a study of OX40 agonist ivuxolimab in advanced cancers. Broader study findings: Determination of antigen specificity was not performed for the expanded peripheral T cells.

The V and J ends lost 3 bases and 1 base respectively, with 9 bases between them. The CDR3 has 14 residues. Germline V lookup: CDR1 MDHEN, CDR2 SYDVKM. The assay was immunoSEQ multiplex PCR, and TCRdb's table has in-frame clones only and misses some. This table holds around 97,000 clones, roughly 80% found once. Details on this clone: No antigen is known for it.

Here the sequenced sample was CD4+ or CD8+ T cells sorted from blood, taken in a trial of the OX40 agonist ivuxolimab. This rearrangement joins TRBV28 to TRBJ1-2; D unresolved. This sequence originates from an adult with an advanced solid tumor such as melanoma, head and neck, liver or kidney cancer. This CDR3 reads CASSLQSLNYGYTF. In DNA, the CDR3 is TGTGCCAGCAGTTTGCAGTCCCTTAACTATGGCTACACCTTC.